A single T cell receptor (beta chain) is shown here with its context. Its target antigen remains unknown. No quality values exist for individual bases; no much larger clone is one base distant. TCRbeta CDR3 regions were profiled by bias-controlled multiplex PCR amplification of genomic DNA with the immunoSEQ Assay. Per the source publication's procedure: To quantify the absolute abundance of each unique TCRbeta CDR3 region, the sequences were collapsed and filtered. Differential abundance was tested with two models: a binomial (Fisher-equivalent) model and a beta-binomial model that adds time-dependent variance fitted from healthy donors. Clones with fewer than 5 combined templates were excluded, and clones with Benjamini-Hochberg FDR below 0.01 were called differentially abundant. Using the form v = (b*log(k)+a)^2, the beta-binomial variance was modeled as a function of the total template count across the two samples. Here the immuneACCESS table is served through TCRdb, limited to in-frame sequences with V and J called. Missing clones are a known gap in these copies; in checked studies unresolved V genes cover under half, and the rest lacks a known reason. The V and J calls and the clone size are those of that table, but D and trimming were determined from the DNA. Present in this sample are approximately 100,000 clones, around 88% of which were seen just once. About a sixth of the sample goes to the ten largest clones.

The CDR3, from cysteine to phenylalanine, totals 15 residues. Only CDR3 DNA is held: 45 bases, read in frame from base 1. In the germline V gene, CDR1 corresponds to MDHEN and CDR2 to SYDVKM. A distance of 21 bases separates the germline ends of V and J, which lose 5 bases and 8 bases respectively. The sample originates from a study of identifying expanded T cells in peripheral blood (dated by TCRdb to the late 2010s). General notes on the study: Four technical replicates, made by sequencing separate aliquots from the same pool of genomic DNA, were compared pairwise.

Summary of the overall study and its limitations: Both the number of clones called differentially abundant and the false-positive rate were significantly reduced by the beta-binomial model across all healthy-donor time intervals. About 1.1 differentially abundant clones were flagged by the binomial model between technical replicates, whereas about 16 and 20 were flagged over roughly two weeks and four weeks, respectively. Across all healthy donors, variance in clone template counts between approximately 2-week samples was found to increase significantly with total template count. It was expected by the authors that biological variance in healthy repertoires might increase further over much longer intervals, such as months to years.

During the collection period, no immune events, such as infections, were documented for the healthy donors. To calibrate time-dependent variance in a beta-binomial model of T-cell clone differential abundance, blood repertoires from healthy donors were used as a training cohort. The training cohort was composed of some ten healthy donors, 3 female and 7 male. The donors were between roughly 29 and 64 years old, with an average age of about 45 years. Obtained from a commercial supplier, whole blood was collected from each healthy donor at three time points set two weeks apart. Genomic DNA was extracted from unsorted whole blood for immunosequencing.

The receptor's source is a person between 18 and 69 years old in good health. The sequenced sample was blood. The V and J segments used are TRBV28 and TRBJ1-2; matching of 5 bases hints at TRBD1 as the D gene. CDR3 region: CASSPNWGRPRGYTF. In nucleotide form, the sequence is TGTGCCAGCAGTCCCAATTGGGGACGCCCTAGGGGCTACACCTTC.